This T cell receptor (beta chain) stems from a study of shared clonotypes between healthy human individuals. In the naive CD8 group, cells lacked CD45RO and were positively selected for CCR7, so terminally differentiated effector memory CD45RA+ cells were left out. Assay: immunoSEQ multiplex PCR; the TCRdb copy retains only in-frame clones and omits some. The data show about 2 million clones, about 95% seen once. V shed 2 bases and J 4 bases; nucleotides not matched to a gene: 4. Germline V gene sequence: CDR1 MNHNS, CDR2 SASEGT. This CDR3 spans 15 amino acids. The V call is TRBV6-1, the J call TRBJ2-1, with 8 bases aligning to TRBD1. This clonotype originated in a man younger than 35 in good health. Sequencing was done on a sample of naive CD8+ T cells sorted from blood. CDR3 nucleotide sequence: TGTGCCAGCAGTGAACCCACAGGGGGATACAATGAGCAGTTCTTC. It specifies CASSEPTGGYNEQFF.